These 21 T cell receptor beta chains originate from one sample sequenced in a study of blood T cell repertoires in COVID-19. The repertoire was sequenced with immunoSEQ multiplex PCR; TCRdb's copy has only in-frame clones and lacks some. This table holds about 180,000 clones, 85% to 90% found once. Sequences were obtained from peripheral blood. The receptors were sampled from a woman aged 25 to 45 with active or convalescent COVID-19.

The genes are TRBV9 and TRBJ2-7; possibly TRBD1 for D (7 bases). Trimming removed 3 bases at V and 1 base at J, with 20 bases between. This CDR3 has 17 amino acids. Per germline, CDR1 SGDLS and CDR2 YYNGEE. CDR3 in DNA: TGTGCCAGCAGCGCCAGGGGGGACGCCGACCTGTCCTACGAGCAGTACTTC. Protein product: CASSARGDADLSYEQYF.

This clone was found once. This CDR3 is CASSMSGNEQFF. The CDR3 bases are TGTGCCAGTAGTATGAGTGGCAATGAGCAGTTCTTC. The rearrangement joins TRBV19 to TRBJ2-1; D is uncertain. Trimming took off 3 bases at V and 6 bases at J, with 6 bases between the two ends. Per germline, CDR1 LNHDA and CDR2 SQIVND (reference sequence). The length of the CDR3 is 12 residues.

This clone was seen just once. The rearrangement uses TRBV20-1 and TRBJ1-4, with D hard to call. The CDR3 extends over 10 amino acids. Per the germline V gene, CDR1 is DFQATT and CDR2 is SNEGSKA (reference sequence). V was clipped by 6 bases and J by 8 bases, with 7 bases between them. The CDR3 protein is CSAGSEKLFF. In nucleotides, the CDR3 is TGCAGTGCAGGGAGCGAAAAACTGTTTTTT.

The chain employs TRBV30 and TRBJ1-1, with 11 bases that match TRBD1. V lost 7 bases and J lost 4; bases outside the gene matches: 8. The CDR3 is made up of 14 amino acids. Germline loops: CDR1 GTSNPN, CDR2 SVGIG (reference sequence). CDR3 loop: CASNPGTGGTEAFF. CDR3 DNA sequence: TGTGCCTCGAATCCCGGGACAGGGGGCACTGAAGCTTTCTTT.

The V gene is TRBV7-9, the J gene TRBJ1-2; 12 nucleotides match TRBD1. The V and J ends lost 5 bases and 8 bases, in that order; junction bases with no gene match: 6. The CDR3 covers 14 residues. Looked up from germline, CDR1 is SEHNR and CDR2 is FQNEAQ (reference sequence). CDR3 coding DNA: TGTGCCAGCAGCGGAAGGGACAGGGGGCGAGGCTACACCTTC. This translates into CASSGRDRGRGYTF.

V usage is TRBV19 and J usage is TRBJ1-2; D possibly corresponds to TRBD1 (5 bases). Trimming pared 1 base from V and 7 bases from J, leaving 25 bases between. The CDR3 loop spans 18 amino acids. Germline CDR1 LNHDA, CDR2 SQIVND (reference sequence). The CDR3, as DNA: TGTGCCAGTAGTATAGCTCCCCAGGGCGCGTCAACCTATCGTGGCTACACCTTC. It yields the protein CASSIAPQGASTYRGYTF.

The CDR3 nucleotides read TGTGCCAGCAGCAGGTCCAGCGGGGGGGCAGGAAATGAGCAGTTCTTC. This translates into CASSRSSGGAGNEQFF. The gene calls are TRBV11-3 and TRBJ2-1, with 10 bases identical to TRBD2. The CDR3 has 16 amino acids. V shed 5 bases and J 7 bases; nucleotides not matched to a gene: 11. Germline V lookup: CDR1 SGHNT, CDR2 YENEEA.

This chain connects TRBV7-2 to TRBJ1-1; D is undetermined. CDR3 length equals 15 residues. Germline V gene sequence: CDR1 SGHTA, CDR2 FQGNSA. The V gene lost 1 base and the J gene lost 4 bases, with 13 bases spanning the gap. The CDR3 region is CASSLGARPFTEAFF. The CDR3 DNA is TGTGCCAGCAGCTTAGGTGCCAGGCCCTTCACTGAAGCTTTCTTT.

V and J are TRBV6-5 and TRBJ1-4; no clear D gene. The CDR3 spans 13 residues. Looked up from germline, CDR1 is MNHEY and CDR2 is SVGAGI. V was cut by 6 bases and J by 4 bases, with 9 bases left in between. CDR3 nucleotides: TGTGCCAGCAGAATCAGGAATAATGAAAAACTGTTTTTT. As protein: CASRIRNNEKLFF.

The chain couples TRBV3-1 (or the pseudogene TRBV3-2) to TRBJ2-1; TRBD2 is a possible D gene (6 bases). The CDR3 is 13 amino acids. V lost 4 bases to trimming and J lost 8 bases, with 12 bases between them. Germline CDR1 LGHDT, CDR2 YNNKEL (reference sequence). DNA for the CDR3: TGTGCCAGCAGCCTGACTAGTCCCCATGAGCAGTTCTTC. As protein: CASSLTSPHEQFF.

This chain joins TRBV9 and TRBJ1-2; D gene unclear. Germline CDR1 reads SGDLS; CDR2 reads YYNGEE. The CDR3 covers 14 residues. V was cut by 0 bases and J by 6 bases, with 12 bases left in between. In DNA, the CDR3 is TGTGCCAGCAGCGTAGCTGGGAGGGAGGATGGCTACACCTTC. The encoded protein is CASSVAGREDGYTF.

The V call is TRBV7-9, the J call TRBJ2-3, with TRBD2 identical over 15 bases. CDR1 and CDR2 (germline): SEHNR, FQNEAQ (reference sequence). There are 14 residues in the CDR3. The V gene end was trimmed by 5 bases and the J gene end by 9 bases; junction bases not matched to a gene: 3. CDR3 loop: CASSKGLAGGTQYF. As DNA, the CDR3 is TGTGCCAGCAGCAAGGGACTAGCGGGGGGAACGCAGTATTTT.

V usage is TRBV10-3 and J usage is TRBJ2-7; 10 bases agree with TRBD2. Germline CDR1 is ENHRY and CDR2 is SYGVKD. The CDR3 has 17 amino acids. Unmatched junction bases numbered 9, after V lost 3 bases and J lost 1 base. CDR3 region: CAISDEASGSLSYEQYF. For the CDR3, the DNA is TGTGCCATCAGTGACGAGGCTAGCGGGAGTTTATCCTACGAGCAGTACTTC.

The chain is built from TRBV27 and TRBJ2-7, with D tentatively TRBD1 (6 bases). Germline V gene sequence: CDR1 MNHEY, CDR2 SMNVEV (reference sequence). Trimming stripped 5 bases from V and 1 base from J, with 9 bases between. This CDR3 is 13 amino acids long. The CDR3 protein is CASSRTGSYEQYF. CDR3 coding DNA: TGTGCCAGCAGTCGAACAGGGTCCTACGAGCAGTACTTC.

As DNA, the CDR3 is TGTGCCAGCCGGGGACTAGCTGACGAGCAGTACTTC. Protein product: CASRGLADEQYF. The V call is TRBV28, the J call TRBJ2-7; 9 bases agree with TRBD2. Germline lookup yields CDR1 MDHEN and CDR2 SYDVKM. The CDR3 spans 12 residues. Trimming cost V 8 bases and J 5 bases; bases outside gene matches: 4.

The chain employs TRBV28 and TRBJ2-7; possible D gene TRBD1, 6 bases. CDR1 MDHEN and CDR2 SYDVKM come from the germline V gene. This CDR3 spans 14 amino acids. The ends were cut back, 5 bases at V and 9 bases at J, with 20 bases in the middle. CDR3 bases: TGTGCCAGCAGTCCTCGGACAGCCCCCACAGGGCAGTACTTC. This sequence encodes CASSPRTAPTGQYF.

This clone has just a few counts. The chain has TRBV3-1 (or the pseudogene TRBV3-2) and TRBJ1-6; weak D call: TRBD1 (6 bases). CDR1 is LGHDT and CDR2 is YNNKEL in the germline V gene (reference sequence). The CDR3 spans 15 residues. V was clipped by 6 bases and J by 5 bases, with 14 bases between them. CDR3 sequence (DNA): TGTGCCAGCAGGAAGGGGGATGCCAATAATTCACCCCTCCACTTT. It yields the protein CASRKGDANNSPLHF.

The chain has TRBV11-2 and TRBJ1-4; 7 bases agree with TRBD1. Germline loops: CDR1 SGHAT, CDR2 FQNNGV. V shed 2 bases and J 8 bases; nucleotides not matched to a gene: 8. The CDR3 consists of 15 residues. CDR3 residues: CASSLIAGGGEKLFF. CDR3 in DNA: TGTGCCAGCAGCTTAATCGCAGGGGGAGGCGAAAAACTGTTTTTT.

J is TRBJ2-5 and V is TRBV3-1 (or the pseudogene TRBV3-2), with D possibly being TRBD2 (6 bases). The V end lost 1 base, the J end lost 5 bases, and 11 bases lay between the germline ends. The CDR3 is 14 residues long. Germline V CDR1 and CDR2: LGHDT, YNNKEL (reference sequence). The CDR3 protein is CASSQVGAGETQYF. In DNA, the CDR3 is TGTGCCAGCAGCCAAGTTGGGGCGGGGGAGACCCAGTACTTC.

This chain links TRBV15 with TRBJ1-5; TRBD1 agrees at 9 bases. The junction had 5 bases not matched to a gene; V was cut back by 3 bases and J by 5 bases. The germline V gene encodes CDR1 LNHNV and CDR2 YYDKDF (reference sequence). The CDR3 consists of 15 residues. The CDR3 here is CATSSRRDRDQPQHF. The CDR3 region has the DNA TGTGCCACCAGCAGCCGGCGGGACAGGGATCAGCCCCAGCATTTT.

CDR3 in DNA: TGTGCCAGCAGCTTGGGCGGGGCACAAGCTTTCTTT. Encoded protein: CASSLGGAQAFF. The chain has TRBV5-5 and TRBJ1-1; maybe TRBD1 (5 bases). CDR3 length equals 12 residues. Trimming shortened V by 0 bases and J by 9 bases, and 9 bases separated the two germline ends. The germline gives CDR1 SGHKS, CDR2 YYEKEE (reference sequence).